This T cell receptor beta chain was sequenced for a study of PD-L1 blockade in urothelial cancer. This CDR3 is built from 13 residues. Trimming left V 6 bases short and J 3 bases short, with 9 bases between. Germline V lookup: CDR1 KGHSH, CDR2 LQKENI. Here immunoSEQ multiplex PCR was the method, and the copy in TCRdb shows in-frame clones only, minus some. This table holds around 100,000 clones, around 87% found once. Time point specified: pretreatment peripheral blood. The sequence was obtained from a man aged 60 to 69 with urothelial cancer. This sample comprised PBMCs, obtained around atezolizumab (anti-PD-L1) treatment. The gene calls are TRBV18 and TRBJ1-3; D possibly corresponds to TRBD1 (5 bases). DNA of the CDR3: TGTGCCAGCTCTTCAGGGTTTGGAAACACCATATATTTT. Translated, it gives CASSSGFGNTIYF.